One T cell receptor beta chain is described in this entry. Its antigen is not identified. Assay: immunoSEQ multiplex PCR; the TCRdb copy retains only in-frame clones and omits some. There are under 150,000 clones in the sample; roughly 90% occur only once, and 2.8% lies in the top ten. This CDR3 has 16 residues. Germline loops: CDR1 MGHRA, CDR2 YSYEKL. V lost 5 bases to trimming and J lost 4 bases, with 18 bases between them. This specimen comes from a study of T cell responses to AZD1222 COVID-19 vaccine. Findings and limits, study-wide: Vaccine-related CD4 TCRs covered spike, predominating at 160-218 and 743-854.

Source: peripheral blood, taken on day 0 of AZD1222 vaccination. This clonotype was sampled from an adult in good health. The chain combines TRBV4-1 with TRBJ2-1; D uncertain. The CDR3 loop reads CASSWGSESRYNEQFF. The CDR3 coding sequence is TGCGCCAGCAGCTGGGGATCTGAATCCCGGTACAATGAGCAGTTCTTC.